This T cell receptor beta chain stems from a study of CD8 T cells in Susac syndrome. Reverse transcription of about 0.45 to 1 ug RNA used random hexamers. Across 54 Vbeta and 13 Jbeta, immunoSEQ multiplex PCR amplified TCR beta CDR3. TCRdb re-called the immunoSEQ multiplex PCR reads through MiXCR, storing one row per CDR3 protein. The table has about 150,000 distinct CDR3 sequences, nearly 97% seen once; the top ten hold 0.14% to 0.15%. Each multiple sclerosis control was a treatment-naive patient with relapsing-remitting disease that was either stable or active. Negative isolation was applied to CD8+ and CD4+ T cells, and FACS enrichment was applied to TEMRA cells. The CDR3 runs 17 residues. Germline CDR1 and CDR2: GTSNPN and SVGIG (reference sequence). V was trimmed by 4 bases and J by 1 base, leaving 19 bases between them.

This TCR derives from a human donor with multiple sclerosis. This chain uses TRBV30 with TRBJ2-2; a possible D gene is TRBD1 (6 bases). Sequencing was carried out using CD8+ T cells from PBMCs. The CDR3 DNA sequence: TGTGCCTGGAAACGGGACATGAGATCCAAGAACACCGGGGAGCTGTTTTTT. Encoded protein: CAWKRDMRSKNTGELFF.